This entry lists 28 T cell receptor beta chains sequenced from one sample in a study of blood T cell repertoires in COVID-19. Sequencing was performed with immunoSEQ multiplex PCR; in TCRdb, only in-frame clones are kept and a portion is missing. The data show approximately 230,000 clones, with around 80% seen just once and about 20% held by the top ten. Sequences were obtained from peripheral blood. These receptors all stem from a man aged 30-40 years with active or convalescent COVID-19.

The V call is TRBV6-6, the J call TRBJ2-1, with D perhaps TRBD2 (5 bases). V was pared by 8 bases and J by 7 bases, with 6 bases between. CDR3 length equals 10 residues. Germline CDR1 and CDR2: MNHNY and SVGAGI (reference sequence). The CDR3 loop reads CASGENEQFF. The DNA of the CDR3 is TGTGCCAGCGGGGAGAATGAGCAGTTCTTC.

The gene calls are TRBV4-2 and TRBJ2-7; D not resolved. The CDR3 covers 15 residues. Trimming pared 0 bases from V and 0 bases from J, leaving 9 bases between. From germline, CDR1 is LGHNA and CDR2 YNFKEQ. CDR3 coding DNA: TGTGCCAGCAGCCAAGAGTATCGCGGCTCCTACGAGCAGTACTTC. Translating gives CASSQEYRGSYEQYF.

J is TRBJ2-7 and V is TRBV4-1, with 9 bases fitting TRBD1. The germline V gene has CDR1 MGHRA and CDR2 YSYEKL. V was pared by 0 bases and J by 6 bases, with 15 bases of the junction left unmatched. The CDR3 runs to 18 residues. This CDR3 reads CASSQEVGTGSFWLEQYF. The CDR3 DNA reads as TGCGCCAGCAGCCAAGAAGTGGGGACAGGGAGTTTTTGGCTCGAGCAGTACTTC.

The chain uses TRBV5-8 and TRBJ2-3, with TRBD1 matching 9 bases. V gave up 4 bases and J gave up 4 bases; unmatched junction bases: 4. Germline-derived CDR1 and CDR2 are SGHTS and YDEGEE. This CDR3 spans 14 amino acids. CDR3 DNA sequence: TGTGCCAGCAGCGACGGACAGGGGTCAGATACGCAGTATTTT. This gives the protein CASSDGQGSDTQYF.

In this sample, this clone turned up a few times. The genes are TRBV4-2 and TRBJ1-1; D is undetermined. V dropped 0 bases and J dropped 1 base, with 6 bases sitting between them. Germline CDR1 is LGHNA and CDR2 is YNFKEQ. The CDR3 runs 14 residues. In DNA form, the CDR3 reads TGTGCCAGCAGCCAAGACGTTAGGAACACTGAAGCTTTCTTT. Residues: CASSQDVRNTEAFF.

DNA for the CDR3: TGTGCCAGCAGGGCCAGGGATAATTCACCCCTCCACTTT. Amino acid sequence: CASRARDNSPLHF. The rearrangement joins TRBV6-5 to TRBJ1-6, with D possibly TRBD1 on 5 matching bases. V lost 6 bases and J 5 bases, leaving 8 bases between the germline ends. Germline CDR1 MNHEY, CDR2 SVGAGI. The CDR3 has 13 residues.

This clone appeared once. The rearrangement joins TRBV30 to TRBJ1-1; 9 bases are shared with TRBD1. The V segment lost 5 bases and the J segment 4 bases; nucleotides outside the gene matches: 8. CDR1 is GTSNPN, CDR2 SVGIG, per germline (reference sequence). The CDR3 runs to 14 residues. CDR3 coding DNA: TGTGCCTGGGGGGGGACAGGGCTGGCCACTGAAGCTTTCTTT. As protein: CAWGGTGLATEAFF.

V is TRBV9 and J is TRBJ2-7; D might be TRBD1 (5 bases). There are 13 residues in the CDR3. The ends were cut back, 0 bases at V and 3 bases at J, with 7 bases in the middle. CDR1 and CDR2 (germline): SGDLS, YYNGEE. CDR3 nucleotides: TGTGCCAGCAGCGTAGACAGGCACTACGAGCAGTACTTC. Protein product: CASSVDRHYEQYF.

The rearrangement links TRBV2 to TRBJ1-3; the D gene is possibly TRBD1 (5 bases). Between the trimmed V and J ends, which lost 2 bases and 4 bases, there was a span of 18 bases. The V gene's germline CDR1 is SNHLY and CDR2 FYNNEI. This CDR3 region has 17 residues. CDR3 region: CASSERRRAGSGNTIYF. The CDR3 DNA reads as TGTGCCAGCAGTGAAAGGCGGAGGGCAGGGTCCGGAAACACCATATATTTT.

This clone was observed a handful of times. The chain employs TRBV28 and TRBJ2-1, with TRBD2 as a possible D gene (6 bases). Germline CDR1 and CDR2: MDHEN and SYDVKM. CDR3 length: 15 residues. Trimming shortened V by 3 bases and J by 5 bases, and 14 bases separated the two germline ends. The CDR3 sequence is CASSFAGPRHNEQFF. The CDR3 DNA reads TGTGCCAGCAGTTTTGCGGGGCCGCGACACAATGAGCAGTTCTTC.

This chain's CDR3 is CSASASGVYNEQFF. DNA of the CDR3: TGCAGTGCTAGTGCTAGCGGGGTTTACAATGAGCAGTTCTTC. The chain employs TRBV20-1 and TRBJ2-1; 9 nucleotides align to TRBD2. The trim removed 3 bases at V and 4 bases at J, leaving 4 bases unmatched. The V gene's germline CDR1 is DFQATT and CDR2 SNEGSKA (reference sequence). CDR3 length equals 14 residues.

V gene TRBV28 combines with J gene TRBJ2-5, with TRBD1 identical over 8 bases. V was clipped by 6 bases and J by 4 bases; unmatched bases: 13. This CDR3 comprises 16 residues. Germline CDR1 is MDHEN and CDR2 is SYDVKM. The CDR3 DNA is TGTGCCAGCAGCCTGGACAGGGACCCTCAAGCAGAGACCCAGTACTTC. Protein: CASSLDRDPQAETQYF.

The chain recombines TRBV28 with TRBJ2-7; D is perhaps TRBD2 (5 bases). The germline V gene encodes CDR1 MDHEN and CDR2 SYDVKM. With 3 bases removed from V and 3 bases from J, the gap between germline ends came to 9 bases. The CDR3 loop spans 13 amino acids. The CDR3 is CASSFGLSYEQYF. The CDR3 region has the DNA TGTGCCAGCAGTTTCGGACTGAGCTACGAGCAGTACTTC.

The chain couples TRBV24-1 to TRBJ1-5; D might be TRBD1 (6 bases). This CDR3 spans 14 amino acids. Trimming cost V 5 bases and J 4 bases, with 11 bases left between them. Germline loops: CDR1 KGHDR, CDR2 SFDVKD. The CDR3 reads CATSGGGYNQPQHF. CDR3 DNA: TGTGCCACCAGTGGTGGGGGCTATAATCAGCCCCAGCATTTT.

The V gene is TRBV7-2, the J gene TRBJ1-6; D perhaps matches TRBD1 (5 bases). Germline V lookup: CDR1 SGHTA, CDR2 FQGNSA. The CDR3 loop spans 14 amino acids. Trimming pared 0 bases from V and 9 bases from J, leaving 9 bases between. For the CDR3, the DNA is TGTGCCAGCAGCTTAGCCGGGGGAGGTTCACCCCTCCACTTT. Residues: CASSLAGGGSPLHF.

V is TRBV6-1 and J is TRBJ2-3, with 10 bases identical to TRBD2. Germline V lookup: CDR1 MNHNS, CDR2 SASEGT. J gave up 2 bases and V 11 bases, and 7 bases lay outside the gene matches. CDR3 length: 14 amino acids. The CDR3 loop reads CAVTLAGNTDTQYF. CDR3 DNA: TGTGCCGTAACACTAGCGGGGAACACAGATACGCAGTATTTT.

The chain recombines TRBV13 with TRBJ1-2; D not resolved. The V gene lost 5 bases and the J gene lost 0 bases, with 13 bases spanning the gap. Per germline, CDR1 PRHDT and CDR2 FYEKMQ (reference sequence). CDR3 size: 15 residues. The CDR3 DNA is TGTGCCAGCAGCAGAATAGCGGGCTCTAACTATGGCTACACCTTC. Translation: CASSRIAGSNYGYTF.

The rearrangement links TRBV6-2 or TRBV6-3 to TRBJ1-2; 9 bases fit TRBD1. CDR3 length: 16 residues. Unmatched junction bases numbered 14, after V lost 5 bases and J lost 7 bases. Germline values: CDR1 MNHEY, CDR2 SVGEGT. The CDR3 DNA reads TGTGCCAGCAGTCCGACAGGGGGGATGTTACCGTCTGGCTACACCTTC. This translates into CASSPTGGMLPSGYTF.

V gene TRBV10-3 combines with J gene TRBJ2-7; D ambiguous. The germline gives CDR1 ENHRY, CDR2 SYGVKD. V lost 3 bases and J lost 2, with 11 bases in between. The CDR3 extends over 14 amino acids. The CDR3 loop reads CAISDGDLPYEQYF. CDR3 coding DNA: TGTGCCATCAGTGATGGCGACTTACCCTACGAGCAGTACTTC.

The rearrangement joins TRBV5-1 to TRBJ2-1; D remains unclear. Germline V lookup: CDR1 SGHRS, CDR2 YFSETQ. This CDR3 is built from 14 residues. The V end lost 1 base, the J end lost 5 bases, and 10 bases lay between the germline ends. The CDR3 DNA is TGCGCCAGCAGCTTGACCCCCGCGAACAATGAGCAGTTCTTC. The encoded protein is CASSLTPANNEQFF.

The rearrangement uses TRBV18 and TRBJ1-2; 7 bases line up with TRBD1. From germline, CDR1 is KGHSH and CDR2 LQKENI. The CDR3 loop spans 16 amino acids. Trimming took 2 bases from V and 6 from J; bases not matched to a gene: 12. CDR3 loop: CASSPGSWGQKDGYTF. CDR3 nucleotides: TGTGCCAGCTCACCAGGGTCATGGGGACAGAAAGATGGCTACACCTTC. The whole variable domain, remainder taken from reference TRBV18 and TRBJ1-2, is NAGVMQNPRHLVRRRGQEARLRCSPMKGHSHVYWYRQLPEEGLKFMVYLQKENIIDESGMPKERFSAEFPKEGPSILRIQQVVRGDSAAYFCASSPGSWGQKDGYTFGSGTRLTVV.

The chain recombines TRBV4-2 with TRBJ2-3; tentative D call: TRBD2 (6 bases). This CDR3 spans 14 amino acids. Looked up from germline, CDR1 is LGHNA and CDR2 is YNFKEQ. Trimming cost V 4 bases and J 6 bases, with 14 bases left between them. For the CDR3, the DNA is TGTGCCAGCAGCCCAGGTAATGGAGGGGATACGCAGTATTTT. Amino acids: CASSPGNGGDTQYF.

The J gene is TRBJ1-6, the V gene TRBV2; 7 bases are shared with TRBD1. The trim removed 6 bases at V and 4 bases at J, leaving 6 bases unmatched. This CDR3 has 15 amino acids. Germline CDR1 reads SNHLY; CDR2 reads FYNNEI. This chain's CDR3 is CASSEQGPYNSPLHF. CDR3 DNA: TGTGCCAGCAGCGAACAGGGGCCATATAATTCACCCCTCCACTTT.

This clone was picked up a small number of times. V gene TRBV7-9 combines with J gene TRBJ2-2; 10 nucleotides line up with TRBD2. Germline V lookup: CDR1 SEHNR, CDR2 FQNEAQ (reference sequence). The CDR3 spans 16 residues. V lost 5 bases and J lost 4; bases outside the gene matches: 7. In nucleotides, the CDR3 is TGTGCCAGCAGCCACAGACTAGCGGGCCCCACCGGGGAGCTGTTTTTT. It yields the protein CASSHRLAGPTGELFF.

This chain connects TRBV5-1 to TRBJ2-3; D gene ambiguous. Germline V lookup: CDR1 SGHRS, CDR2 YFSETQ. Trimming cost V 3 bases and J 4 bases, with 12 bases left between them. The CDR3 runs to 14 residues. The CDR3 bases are TGCGCCAGCAGCTCGGAGCCTTACTCAGATACGCAGTATTTT. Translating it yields CASSSEPYSDTQYF.

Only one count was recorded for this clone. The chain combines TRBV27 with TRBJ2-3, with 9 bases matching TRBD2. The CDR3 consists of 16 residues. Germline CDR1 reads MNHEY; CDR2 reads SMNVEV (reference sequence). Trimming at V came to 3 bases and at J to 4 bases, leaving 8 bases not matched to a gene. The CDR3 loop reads CASSLLTGTSPDTQYF. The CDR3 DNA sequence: TGTGCCAGCAGTTTGCTTACCGGGACTAGCCCAGATACGCAGTATTTT.

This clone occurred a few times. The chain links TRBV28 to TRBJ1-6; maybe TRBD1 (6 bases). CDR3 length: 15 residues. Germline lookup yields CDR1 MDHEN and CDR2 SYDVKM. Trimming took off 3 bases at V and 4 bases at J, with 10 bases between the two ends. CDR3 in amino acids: CASSLPTGYNSPLHF. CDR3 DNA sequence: TGTGCCAGCAGTTTGCCGACAGGTTATAATTCACCCCTCCACTTT.

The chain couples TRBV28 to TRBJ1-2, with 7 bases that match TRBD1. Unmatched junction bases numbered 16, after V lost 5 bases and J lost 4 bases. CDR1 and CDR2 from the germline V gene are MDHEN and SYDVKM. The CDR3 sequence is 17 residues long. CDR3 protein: CASSPRGLQGSAYGYTF. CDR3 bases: TGTGCCAGCAGTCCACGGGGCCTACAGGGGTCGGCCTATGGCTACACCTTC.